This passage covers 8 T cell receptor beta chains from one sample sequenced in a study of blood T cells in healthy people across ages. A second 7 to 11 cycle PCR used barcoded and J-beta primers. TCRdb re-called the 5' RACE reads with MiXCR, one entry per CDR3 protein. The data contain 1.6 million or so distinct CDR3 sequences, about 35% of them singletons. Sample: blood. These TCRs come from a woman in her thirties in good health.

This clonotype was seen ten or more times. The V and J genes are TRBV13 and TRBJ2-7; perhaps TRBD1 as D (6 bases). Per germline, CDR1 PRHDT and CDR2 FYEKMQ (reference sequence). The CDR3 has 12 amino acids. V gave up 5 bases and J gave up 6 bases, with 11 bases separating them. The CDR3 bases are TGTGCCAGCAGCAGCGGACAGCTCGAGCAGTACTTC. Protein product: CASSSGQLEQYF.

The rearrangement joins TRBV29-1 to TRBJ2-3; the D is unclear. The germline V gene encodes CDR1 SQVTM and CDR2 ANQGSEA. The CDR3 has 12 amino acids. V was clipped by 8 bases and J by 5 bases, with 14 bases between them. The CDR3 nucleotides are TGCAGCACCCGGCCCGGAGAAGATACGCAGTATTTT. Encoded protein: CSTRPGEDTQYF.

About this clonotype: One end of the junction fails to match germline, which may point to a read error. The chain links TRBV2 to TRBJ2-3; TRBD2 aligns across 7 bases. CDR1 is SNHLY, CDR2 FYNNEI, per germline. There are 15 residues in the CDR3. CDR3 protein: CANSAGTTRTDTQYF. DNA of the CDR3: TGTGCCAACAGTGCCGGGACTACCCGCACAGATACGCAGTATTTT.

The rearrangement joins TRBV7-9 to TRBJ1-6; 7 bases agree with TRBD1. Looked up from germline, CDR1 is SEHNR and CDR2 is FQNEAQ (reference sequence). The CDR3 has 14 amino acids. Trimming at V came to 5 bases and at J to 7 bases, leaving 5 bases not matched to a gene. The CDR3 sequence is CASSTRQGNSPLHF. In DNA form, the CDR3 reads TGTGCCAGCAGCACCCGACAGGGCAATTCACCCCTCCACTTT.

The chain recombines TRBV20-1 with TRBJ2-1, with 9 positions matching TRBD2. The J call may not be correct, given that the DNA end is closer to TRBJ2-7. CDR3 length equals 15 residues. Per the germline V gene, CDR1 is DFQATT and CDR2 is SNEGSKA (reference sequence). The CDR3 nucleotides are TGCAGTGCTAGTGCAGGGACTAGCCTATACAATGAGCAGTACTTC. It encodes CSASAGTSLYNEQYF.

The table lists this clonotype with many counts. A clone one base away is much larger, so this may be a read error. The gene calls are TRBV20-1 and TRBJ2-4; D is uncertain. Trimming stripped 0 bases from V and 7 bases from J, with 7 bases between. This CDR3 is 12 amino acids long. The germline gives CDR1 DFQATT, CDR2 SNEGSKA (reference sequence). This CDR3 is CSARDRRNIQYF. The CDR3 nucleotides are TGCAGTGCTAGAGATCGGCGCAACATTCAGTACTTC.

CDR3 nucleotide sequence: TGTGCCAGCTTCTTAGCTAGCGGCTCCTACAATGAGCAGTTCTTC. It is translated as CASFLASGSYNEQFF. This chain joins TRBV27 and TRBJ2-1; 7 bases map to TRBD2. This CDR3 is 15 amino acids long. Germline CDR1 reads MNHEY; CDR2 reads SMNVEV (reference sequence). With V trimmed by 8 bases and J by 0 bases, 7 bases remained unmatched.

V is TRBV20-1 and J is TRBJ1-2; 7 nucleotides match TRBD1. Germline CDR1 DFQATT, CDR2 SNEGSKA (reference sequence). The CDR3 is made up of 13 amino acids. CDR3 in DNA: TGCAGCCCAACCGACAGGGTTAACTATGGCTACACCTTC. Translation: CSPTDRVNYGYTF.